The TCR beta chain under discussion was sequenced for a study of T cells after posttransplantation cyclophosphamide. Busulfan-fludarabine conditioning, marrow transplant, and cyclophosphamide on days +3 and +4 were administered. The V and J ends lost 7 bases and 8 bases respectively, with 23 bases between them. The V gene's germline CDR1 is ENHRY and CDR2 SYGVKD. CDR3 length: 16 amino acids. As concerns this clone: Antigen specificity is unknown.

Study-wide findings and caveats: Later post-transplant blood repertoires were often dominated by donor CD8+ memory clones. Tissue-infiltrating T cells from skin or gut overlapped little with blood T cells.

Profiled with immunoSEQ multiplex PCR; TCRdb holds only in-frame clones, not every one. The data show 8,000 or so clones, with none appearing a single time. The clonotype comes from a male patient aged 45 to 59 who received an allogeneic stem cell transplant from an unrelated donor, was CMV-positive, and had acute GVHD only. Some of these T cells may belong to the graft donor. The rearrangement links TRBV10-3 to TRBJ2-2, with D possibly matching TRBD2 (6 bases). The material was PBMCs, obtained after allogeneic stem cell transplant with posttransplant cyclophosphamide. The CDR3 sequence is CAITQGRDPGEGELFF. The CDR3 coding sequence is TGTGCCATCACTCAAGGGCGGGACCCAGGTGAAGGGGAGCTGTTTTTT.